Shown below are 24 T cell receptor beta chains from a single sample sequenced in a study of identical twins. TCRdb recomputed calls from the 5' RACE reads with MiXCR, one row per CDR3 protein. The sample lists 400,000 to 500,000 distinct CDR3 sequences, 18% seen once, with around 10% in the top ten. Sequencing used naive T cells sorted from blood. The receptor set was obtained from a man in his forties or fifties in good health.

The chain carries TRBV6-1 and TRBJ2-1; 13 positions match TRBD2. Germline-derived CDR1 and CDR2 are MNHNS and SASEGT. V shed 5 bases, J shed 6 bases, and the junction held 4 bases outside the gene matches. The CDR3 sequence is 15 residues long. CDR3 coding DNA: TGTGCCAGCAGTAGACTAGCGGGAGGCCTCAATGAGCAGTTCTTC. This translates into CASSRLAGGLNEQFF.

The genes are TRBV6-2 or TRBV6-3 and TRBJ2-7; either TRBD1 or TRBD2 may supply D (5 bases each). V gave up 2 bases and J gave up 9 bases, with 17 bases separating them. This CDR3 region has 14 residues. The germline gives CDR1 MNHEY, CDR2 SVGEGT. In DNA, the CDR3 is TGTGCCAGCAGTTACCGGGACCCGGGCTTGTGGCAGTACTTC. The encoded protein is CASSYRDPGLWQYF.

This clonotype was observed a few times. The chain uses TRBV5-1 and TRBJ1-4, with D tentatively TRBD1 (6 bases). The germline V and J ends were trimmed by 0 bases and 6 bases, with 21 bases remaining between them. CDR3 size: 18 residues. Germline CDR1 and CDR2: SGHRS and YFSETQ. The CDR3 sequence: CASSLALPGQREYEKLFF. CDR3 in DNA: TGCGCCAGCAGCTTGGCTCTCCCGGGACAAAGGGAGTATGAAAAACTGTTTTTT.

This rearrangement joins TRBV6-1 to TRBJ2-3, with a weak D call TRBD2 (6 bases). The CDR3 totals 15 residues. Trimming took 6 bases from V and 2 from J, leaving 15 bases between them. The germline V gene encodes CDR1 MNHNS and CDR2 SASEGT. The CDR3 here is CASRPPGVITDTQYF. CDR3 sequence (DNA): TGTGCCAGCAGGCCCCCGGGAGTAATCACAGATACGCAGTATTTT.

Many counts were recorded for this clonotype. J is TRBJ2-2 and V is TRBV6-5, with a tentative D call TRBD1 (5 bases). The CDR3 consists of 15 residues. CDR1 and CDR2 from the germline V gene are MNHEY and SVGAGI. V lost 3 bases and J lost 6, with 14 bases in between. The CDR3 loop is CASSYFQGMPGELFF. The DNA for the CDR3 is TGTGCCAGCAGTTATTTTCAGGGCATGCCCGGGGAGCTGTTTTTT.

In its sample, this clonotype was seen a few times. The chain uses TRBV5-6 and TRBJ2-1, with no clear D. Trimming cost V 5 bases and J 8 bases, with 14 bases left between them. Germline loops: CDR1 SGHDT, CDR2 YYEEEE. The CDR3 is 13 residues long. The CDR3 loop reads CASRPLTDHEQFF. CDR3 DNA sequence: TGTGCCAGCAGACCCTTGACCGACCATGAGCAGTTCTTC.

This clonotype was detected ten times or more. J is TRBJ2-7 and V is TRBV6-2 or TRBV6-3, with 7 nucleotides matching TRBD1. V shed 2 bases, J shed 3 bases, and the junction held 7 bases outside the gene matches. CDR1 and CDR2 (germline): MNHEY, SVGEGT. CDR3 length: 15 amino acids. The CDR3 here is CASSYGHRGNYEQYF. In DNA, the CDR3 is TGTGCCAGCAGTTACGGGCACAGGGGTAACTACGAGCAGTACTTC.

Many counts were recorded for this clonotype. The chain has TRBV4-2 and TRBJ2-7, with D uncertain. This CDR3 contains 16 residues. Trimming left V 0 bases short and J 1 base short, with 13 bases between. Germline lookup yields CDR1 LGHNA and CDR2 YNFKEQ. The CDR3 loop reads CASSQDLGSPSYEQYF. The DNA for the CDR3 is TGTGCCAGCAGCCAAGATTTGGGGTCCCCATCCTACGAGCAGTACTTC.

The genes are TRBV20-1 and TRBJ2-3; 10 bases match TRBD2. Germline V gives CDR1 DFQATT, CDR2 SNEGSKA (reference sequence). The CDR3 runs to 15 residues. The trim removed 5 bases at V and 3 bases at J, leaving 8 bases unmatched. The CDR3 DNA reads as TGCAGTGCTTCGGAGCGGGAGGGCCCGACAGATACGCAGTATTTT. It codes for CSASEREGPTDTQYF.

This clonotype was seen many times. V gene TRBV29-1 combines with J gene TRBJ2-1; D call uncertain. Germline V gives CDR1 SQVTM, CDR2 ANQGSEA. This CDR3 has 14 amino acids. Trimming took 6 bases from V and 3 from J, leaving 15 bases between them. CDR3 in DNA: TGCAGCGTCAGTGTCGGAGCGTACTACAATGAGCAGTTCTTC. Protein product: CSVSVGAYYNEQFF.

This clonotype was recorded many times. The chain joins TRBV29-1 to TRBJ2-2; no reliable D call. The CDR3 consists of 14 residues. Germline loops: CDR1 SQVTM, CDR2 ANQGSEA. V was cut by 6 bases and J by 0 bases, with 11 bases left in between. CDR3 loop: CSVHSAANTGELFF. As DNA, the CDR3 is TGCAGCGTCCACTCCGCGGCGAACACCGGGGAGCTGTTTTTT.

A few counts support this clonotype. The CDR3 DNA sequence: TGCAGTGCTAGAGCCCAGGGTGATGCGCCCCAGCATTTT. Translating it yields CSARAQGDAPQHF. This sequence joins TRBV20-1 and TRBJ1-5; D possibly corresponds to TRBD1 (5 bases). CDR1 and CDR2 (germline): DFQATT, SNEGSKA (reference sequence). The CDR3 is made up of 13 amino acids. V was trimmed by 1 base and J by 9 bases, leaving 13 bases between them.

V and J are TRBV7-2 and TRBJ1-6, with 11 bases fitting TRBD1. The CDR3 is made up of 15 amino acids. Losses at the gene ends were 2 bases for V and 9 bases for J; bases not matched to a gene: 3. Per germline, CDR1 SGHTA and CDR2 FQGNSA. The chain's CDR3 is CASSLTDRGRSPLHF. DNA of the CDR3: TGTGCCAGCAGCTTAACGGACAGGGGGCGTTCACCCCTCCACTTT.

The chain couples TRBV6-1 to TRBJ1-4; D possibly corresponds to TRBD1 (5 bases). Trimming stripped 3 bases from V and 3 bases from J, with 8 bases between. Germline CDR1 and CDR2: MNHNS and SASEGT. This CDR3 is built from 14 residues. The CDR3 coding sequence is TGTGCCAGCAGTGAGGGGCGGTCTAATGAAAAACTGTTTTTT. This sequence encodes CASSEGRSNEKLFF.

This clonotype has only a few counts. The chain couples TRBV28 to TRBJ2-1, with no clear D. The CDR3 is 11 residues long. Per germline, CDR1 MDHEN and CDR2 SYDVKM. Trimming left V 5 bases short and J 10 bases short, with 9 bases between. The CDR3 is CASSRYWEQFF. Written as DNA, the CDR3 is TGTGCCAGCAGTCGTTATTGGGAGCAGTTCTTC.

This chain joins TRBV12-3 or TRBV12-4 and TRBJ2-2; D uncertain. V lost 3 bases, J lost 6 bases, and 8 bases lay in between. The CDR3 is made up of 13 amino acids. CDR3 region: CASSFLEAGELFF. Here the CDR3 DNA reads TGTGCCAGCAGTTTCCTCGAGGCCGGGGAGCTGTTTTTT.

The sample holds many counts of this clonotype. V gene TRBV20-1 combines with J gene TRBJ1-2; D is unclear. Germline V lookup: CDR1 DFQATT, CDR2 SNEGSKA (reference sequence). This CDR3 contains 11 residues. The V end lost 1 base, the J end lost 4 bases, and 4 bases lay between the germline ends. The CDR3, as DNA: TGCAGTGCTAGAGTACTCTATGGCTACACCTTC. Translating gives CSARVLYGYTF.

This rearrangement joins TRBV12-3 or TRBV12-4 to TRBJ2-3; tentative D call: TRBD2 (5 bases). The CDR3 consists of 14 residues. V lost 5 bases, J lost 2 bases, and 11 bases lay in between. DNA of the CDR3: TGTGCCAGCAGTGGAGCGGTTCACACAGATACGCAGTATTTT. This gives the protein CASSGAVHTDTQYF.

This clonotype appeared many times. J is TRBJ2-7 and V is TRBV10-3; no clear D gene. V was clipped by 8 bases and J by 0 bases, with 20 bases between them. The CDR3 runs 16 residues. Germline-derived CDR1 and CDR2 are ENHRY and SYGVKD. CDR3 sequence reads: CAIPPPGAYPSYEQYF. The CDR3 DNA reads as TGTGCCATCCCGCCGCCCGGAGCCTATCCCTCCTACGAGCAGTACTTC.

This rearrangement joins TRBV7-7 to TRBJ2-5, with D maybe TRBD2 (5 bases). Germline V gene lookup returns CDR1 SSHAT and CDR2 FNYEAQ (reference sequence). The CDR3 consists of 13 residues. V lost 5 bases to trimming and J lost 2 bases, with 9 bases between them. For the CDR3, the DNA is TGTGCCAGCAGCAATGGGGAGCAAGAGACCCAGTACTTC. The encoded protein is CASSNGEQETQYF.

This clonotype came up many times. The V gene is TRBV4-2, the J gene TRBJ2-7, with TRBD2 matching over 11 bases. Germline V lookup: CDR1 LGHNA, CDR2 YNFKEQ. The CDR3 runs to 15 residues. V was clipped by 4 bases and J by 2 bases; unmatched bases: 4. The CDR3 here is CASSPGLAATYEQYF. In DNA form, the CDR3 reads TGTGCCAGCAGCCCGGGACTAGCGGCCACCTACGAGCAGTACTTC.

This clonotype was detected once. A single base separates this from a much larger clone, so it may be a read error. V is TRBV6-1 and J is TRBJ2-7, with D perhaps being TRBD1 or TRBD2 (5 bases each). The germline CDR1 and CDR2 sequences are MNHNS and SASEGT. The CDR3 loop spans 14 amino acids. Trimming cost V 6 bases and J 7 bases, with 19 bases left between them. The CDR3 loop is CASSTFRDQKEQYF. As DNA, the CDR3 is TGTGCCAGCAGCACCTTCCGGGACCAAAAGGAGCAGTACTTC.

The chain joins TRBV2 to TRBJ1-1; D is uncertain. Germline assignment: CDR1 SNHLY and CDR2 FYNNEI. The CDR3 extends over 14 amino acids. The ends were cut back, 4 bases at V and 3 bases at J, with 12 bases in the middle. As DNA, the CDR3 is TGTGCCAGCAGTGTTGGAGTTAAGGACACTGAAGCTTTCTTT. This gives the protein CASSVGVKDTEAFF.

The chain is built from TRBV6-5 and TRBJ1-1, with 8 bases lining up with TRBD1. Per the germline V gene, CDR1 is MNHEY and CDR2 is SVGAGI. V was pared by 6 bases and J by 6 bases, with 3 bases of the junction left unmatched. This CDR3 contains 12 residues. DNA of the CDR3: TGTGCCAGCAGCCCGGACAGGGCTGAAGCTTTCTTT. Amino acids: CASSPDRAEAFF.